This is a list of T cell receptor beta chains from one sample in a study of blood T cell repertoires in COVID-19. TCRdb keeps only in-frame clones here, not all; method: immunoSEQ multiplex PCR. Of around 40,000 clones listed, about 88% are singletons. Sequencing was performed on peripheral blood. The receptors originated from a human donor in a cohort sampled during active COVID-19. Both conserved end residues are part of each CDR3. The D gene is left open where the match is weak. The size entry is marked missing in some rows and otherwise reads once, few, many or a size class.

size,V,D,J,CDR3,DNA
once,TRBV5-1,NA,TRBJ2-3,CASSSEAGTDTQYF,TGCGCCAGCAGCTCGGAGGCGGGCACAGATACGCAGTATTTT
NA,TRBV5-1,TRBD1,TRBJ1-2,CASSSSGGGYGYTF,TGCGCCAGCAGCTCGTCAGGGGGAGGCTATGGCTACACCTTC
once,TRBV20-1,NA,TRBJ2-1,CSGGHNEQFF,TGCAGTGGAGGGCACAATGAGCAGTTCTTC
NA,TRBV9,TRBD2,TRBJ2-3,CASSVGGGGAGTQYF,TGTGCCAGCAGCGTAGGCGGCGGGGGGGCAGGTACGCAGTATTTT
NA,TRBV18,TRBD1,TRBJ2-5,CASSPRTGAQETQYF,TGTGCCAGCTCACCTCGGACAGGGGCACAAGAGACCCAGTACTTC
NA,TRBV19,TRBD1,TRBJ1-4,CASSTHPGTGTYEKLFF,TGTGCCAGTAGTACGCACCCCGGGACAGGGACTTATGAAAAACTGTTTTTT
NA,TRBV9,TRBD1,TRBJ1-1,CASSVGDRLNTEAFF,TGTGCCAGCAGCGTAGGGGACAGGCTGAACACTGAAGCTTTCTTT
once,TRBV9,TRBD1,TRBJ1-1,CASSVGPGGNTEAFF,TGTGCCAGCAGCGTAGGGCCAGGGGGGAACACTGAAGCTTTCTTT
NA,TRBV4-2,TRBD1,TRBJ1-4,CASSQETGNNEKLFF,TGTGCCAGCAGCCAAGAGACAGGGAATAATGAAAAACTGTTTTTT
NA,TRBV18,TRBD1,TRBJ2-1,CASSPSDRAARKQFF,TGTGCCAGCTCACCTTCGGACAGGGCGGCTAGGAAGCAGTTCTTC
NA,TRBV5-6,NA,TRBJ1-5,CASSLGGRQPQHF,TGTGCCAGCAGCTTGGGCGGGAGACAGCCCCAGCATTTT
NA,TRBV5-1,NA,TRBJ1-2,CASSLEGRGNYGYTF,TGCGCCAGCAGCTTGGAGGGAAGGGGAAACTATGGCTACACCTTC
NA,TRBV6-5,TRBD2,TRBJ2-3,CASSYSGGARADTQYF,TGTGCCAGCAGTTACTCCGGGGGGGCCAGGGCAGATACGCAGTATTTT
NA,TRBV7-6,NA,TRBJ2-2,CASRDPAGWRLFF,TGTGCCAGCAGAGACCCGGCGGGGTGGCGGCTGTTTTTT